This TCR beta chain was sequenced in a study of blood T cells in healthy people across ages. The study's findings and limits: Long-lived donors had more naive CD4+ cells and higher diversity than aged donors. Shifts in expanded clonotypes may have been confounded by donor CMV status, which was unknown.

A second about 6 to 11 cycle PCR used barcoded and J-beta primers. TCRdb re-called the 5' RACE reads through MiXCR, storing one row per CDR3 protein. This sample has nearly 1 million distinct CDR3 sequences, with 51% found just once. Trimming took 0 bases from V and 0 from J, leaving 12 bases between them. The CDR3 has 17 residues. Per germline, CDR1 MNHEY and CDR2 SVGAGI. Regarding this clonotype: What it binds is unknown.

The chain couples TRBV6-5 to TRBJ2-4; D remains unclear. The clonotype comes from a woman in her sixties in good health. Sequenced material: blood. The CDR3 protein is CASSYSGRSKAKNIQYF. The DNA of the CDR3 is TGTGCCAGCAGTTACTCTGGCAGGAGCAAAGCCAAAAACATTCAGTACTTC.